The 8 T cell receptor beta chains in this list originate from one sample, sequenced in a study of cytomegalovirus exposure and HLA in healthy donors. The PCR contained 60 Vbeta and 13 Jbeta primers. TCRdb's copy holds only in-frame clones and misses some; the assay was immunoSEQ multiplex PCR. The sample records about 120,000 clones, 70% to 80% being singletons. The sample comprised PBMCs. The receptors originated from a woman between 40 and 50 years old in good health and CMV-seropositive.

The chain joins TRBV11-3 to TRBJ2-7, with no clear D. CDR3 length: 17 residues. Trimming removed 3 bases at V and 0 bases at J, with 18 bases between. Germline CDR1 is SGHNT and CDR2 is YENEEA. CDR3 DNA: TGTGCCAGCAGCTTCCTCATTGGTGAGGCGAACTCCTACGAGCAGTACTTC. It codes for CASSFLIGEANSYEQYF.

Details on this clone: A junction boundary mismatches the germline segment, possibly from a read error. The chain carries TRBV7-9 and TRBJ1-4, with TRBD1 matching over 7 bases. The CDR3 has 16 residues. Germline CDR1 is SEHNR and CDR2 is FQNEAQ (reference sequence). CDR3 sequence reads: CSSSLGQATTNEKLFF. For the CDR3, the DNA is TGTTCCAGCAGCTTAGGACAGGCTACAACTAATGAAAAACTGTTTTTT.

This rearrangement joins TRBV5-4 to TRBJ2-1, with TRBD2 identical over 7 bases. The ends lost 4 bases at V and 2 bases at J; junction bases unmatched: 12. Germline-derived CDR1 and CDR2 are SGHNT and YYREEE (reference sequence). The CDR3 extends over 17 amino acids. The CDR3 loop reads CASSPRGFRGAYNEQFF. CDR3 nucleotides: TGTGCCAGCAGCCCGCGGGGGTTCCGCGGGGCCTACAATGAGCAGTTCTTC.

The chain uses TRBV5-5 and TRBJ2-1; D may be TRBD2 (5 bases). Germline assignment: CDR1 SGHKS and CDR2 YYEKEE (reference sequence). This CDR3 contains 15 residues. Trimming stripped 1 base from V and 4 bases from J, with 12 bases between. The CDR3 sequence: CASSLKPPGYNEQFF. The CDR3 DNA is TGTGCCAGCAGCTTGAAGCCTCCGGGGTACAATGAGCAGTTCTTC.

The rearrangement joins TRBV18 to TRBJ2-5; 7 bases are a match to TRBD2. Germline loops: CDR1 KGHSH, CDR2 LQKENI. The CDR3 sequence is 17 residues long. J lost 3 bases, V lost 3 bases, and 13 bases had no gene match. The chain's CDR3 is CASSPMSAGAGKETQYF. CDR3 bases: TGTGCCAGCTCACCCATGTCGGCGGGAGCGGGAAAAGAGACCCAGTACTTC.

This chain links TRBV30 with TRBJ2-5, with D possibly TRBD1 on 5 matching bases. Germline V gives CDR1 GTSNPN, CDR2 SVGIG (reference sequence). V lost 0 bases and J 5 bases, leaving 13 bases between the germline ends. There are 14 residues in the CDR3. CDR3 loop: CAWSVGAPGETQYF. The CDR3, as DNA: TGTGCCTGGAGTGTAGGTGCTCCAGGGGAGACCCAGTACTTC. The whole variable domain, filled in from reference TRBV30 and TRBJ2-5, reads SQTIHQWPATLVQPVGSPLSLECTVEGTSNPNLYWYRQAAGRGLQLLFYSVGIGQISSEVPQNLSASRPQDRQFILSSKKLLLSDSGFYLCAWSVGAPGETQYFGPGTRLLVL.

This clone was detected only a few times. The V gene is TRBV9, the J gene TRBJ2-3; 7 bases fit TRBD1. The germline CDR1 and CDR2 sequences are SGDLS and YYNGEE. This CDR3 spans 14 amino acids. V lost 4 bases to trimming and J lost 4 bases; unmatched junction nucleotides: 6. This chain's CDR3 is CASSTTGVADTQYF. In nucleotides, the CDR3 is TGTGCCAGCAGCACTACAGGGGTTGCAGATACGCAGTATTTT.

This chain connects TRBV30 to TRBJ2-3, with 13 bases fitting TRBD2. Unmatched junction bases numbered 7, after V lost 2 bases and J lost 2 bases. Germline V CDR1 and CDR2: GTSNPN, SVGIG (reference sequence). CDR3 length: 17 amino acids. The CDR3 is CAWSPGTSGIITDTQYF. DNA of the CDR3: TGTGCCTGGAGTCCAGGGACTAGCGGGATTATCACAGATACGCAGTATTTT.